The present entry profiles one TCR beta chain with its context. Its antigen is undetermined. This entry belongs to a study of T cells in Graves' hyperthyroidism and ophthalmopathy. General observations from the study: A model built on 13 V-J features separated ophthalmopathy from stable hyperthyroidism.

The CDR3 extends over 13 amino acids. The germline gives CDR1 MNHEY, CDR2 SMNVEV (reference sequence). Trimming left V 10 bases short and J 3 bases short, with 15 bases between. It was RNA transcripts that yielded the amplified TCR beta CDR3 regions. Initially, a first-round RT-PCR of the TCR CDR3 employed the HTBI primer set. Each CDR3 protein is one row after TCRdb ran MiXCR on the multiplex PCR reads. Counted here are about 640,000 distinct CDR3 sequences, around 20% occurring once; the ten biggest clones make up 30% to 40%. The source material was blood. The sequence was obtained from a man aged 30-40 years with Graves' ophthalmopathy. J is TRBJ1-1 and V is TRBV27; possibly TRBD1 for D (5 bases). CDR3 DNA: TGTGCCACCTCGCCGGGACGGCACACTGAAGCTTTCTTT. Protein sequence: CATSPGRHTEAFF.